The 11 T cell receptor beta chains in this list originate from one sample, sequenced in a study of chemoradiotherapy in HPV16-positive cancers. Method: immunoSEQ multiplex PCR; TCRdb's copy keeps in-frame clones and lacks some. The sample has about 5,000 clones, more than 65% seen once. Sequenced here: tumor tissue, sampled from a patient who underwent chemoradiotherapy. These receptor sequences come from a human donor with HPV-associated anogenital cancer.

This clone was seen a handful of times. In DNA, the CDR3 is TGTGCCAGCAGGGGTCTTGAAGCTTTCTTT. Protein: CASRGLEAFF. The chain combines TRBV5-5 with TRBJ1-1; D unresolved. The CDR3 runs to 10 residues. Germline V CDR1 and CDR2: SGHKS, YYEKEE (reference sequence). The germline V and J ends were trimmed by 5 bases and 7 bases, with 6 bases remaining between them.

This clone was found a few times. V and J are TRBV5-1 and TRBJ1-2; D remains unclear. Germline V gene data show CDR1 as SGHRS and CDR2 as YFSETQ. V was trimmed by 2 bases and J by 0 bases, leaving 11 bases between them. This CDR3 has 15 amino acids. The CDR3 reads CASSLLGRANYGYTF. CDR3 nucleotide sequence: TGCGCCAGCAGCTTATTAGGGAGAGCTAACTATGGCTACACCTTC.

The J gene is TRBJ2-3, the V gene TRBV5-5; 9 bases map to TRBD2. The CDR3 is 16 amino acids. V shed 4 bases, J shed 0 bases, and the junction held 6 bases outside the gene matches. Germline loops: CDR1 SGHKS, CDR2 YYEKEE (reference sequence). The CDR3 DNA is TGTGCCAGCAGCGTGGGACTAGCTGACAGCACAGATACGCAGTATTTT. Its protein is CASSVGLADSTDTQYF.

This chain links TRBV12-5 with TRBJ2-5; the D gene is possibly TRBD2 (5 bases). The CDR3 has 13 residues. Trimming took 3 bases from V and 5 from J, leaving 10 bases between them. Germline V gives CDR1 LGHNT, CDR2 FRNRAP. DNA for the CDR3: TGTGCTAGTGGTTTATCTCGGAGGGAGACCCAGTACTTC. Its translation: CASGLSRRETQYF. The whole variable domain, filled in from reference TRBV12-5 and TRBJ2-5, reads DARVTQTPRHKVTEMGQEVTMRCQPILGHNTVFWYRQTMMQGLELLAYFRNRAPLDDSGMPKDRFSAEMPDATLATLKIQPSEPRDSAVYFCASGLSRRETQYFGPGTRLLVL.

The rearrangement links TRBV2 to TRBJ2-7; D unclear. Trimming left V 6 bases short and J 3 bases short, with 12 bases between. The CDR3 covers 13 residues. In germline, CDR1 is SNHLY, CDR2 FYNNEI. The CDR3 spells CASRGATYYEQYF. CDR3 DNA sequence: TGTGCCAGCAGGGGCGCGACTTACTACGAGCAGTACTTC.

The gene calls are TRBV2 and TRBJ2-7; D may match TRBD1 or TRBD2 (6 bases each). Trimming left V 10 bases short and J 0 bases short, with 13 bases between. Germline CDR1 is SNHLY and CDR2 is FYNNEI. CDR3 length: 13 amino acids. The CDR3 sequence: CATRGGSSYEQYF. DNA for the CDR3: TGTGCCACCCGAGGGGGGAGCTCCTACGAGCAGTACTTC.

V usage is TRBV5-1 and J usage is TRBJ2-1; D is possibly TRBD2 (5 bases). This CDR3 has 12 amino acids. Between the trimmed V and J ends, which lost 5 bases and 10 bases, there was a span of 13 bases. Germline V gives CDR1 SGHRS, CDR2 YFSETQ. The CDR3 here is CASREDSPEQFF. CDR3 DNA sequence: TGCGCCAGCAGGGAGGACTCGCCCGAGCAGTTCTTC.

The rearrangement links TRBV5-5 to TRBJ2-3; D is unresolved. The V gene's germline CDR1 is SGHKS and CDR2 YYEKEE (reference sequence). This CDR3 is 16 amino acids long. V lost 3 bases and J 1 base, leaving 15 bases between the germline ends. For the CDR3, the DNA is TGTGCCAGCAGCTGGGATTGGTATGACGGCACAGATACGCAGTATTTT. Its protein product is CASSWDWYDGTDTQYF.

The chain couples TRBV5-6 to TRBJ2-7, with TRBD1 as a possible D gene (5 bases). The germline V gene encodes CDR1 SGHDT and CDR2 YYEEEE. Trimming pared 0 bases from V and 4 bases from J, leaving 8 bases between. The CDR3 runs to 13 residues. The CDR3 DNA reads TGTGCCAGCAGCTTGGACAGGTGGTACGAGCAGTACTTC. It encodes CASSLDRWYEQYF.

Only a few counts were recorded for this clone. J is TRBJ2-7 and V is TRBV7-2, with no clear D. Germline CDR1 is SGHTA and CDR2 is FQGNSA. The CDR3 has 12 amino acids. V lost 6 bases and J lost 0, with 6 bases in between. The CDR3 region is CASSQSSYEQYF. In DNA form, the CDR3 reads TGTGCCAGCAGTCAGAGCTCCTACGAGCAGTACTTC.

The rearrangement links TRBV14 to TRBJ2-1; a weak D match, TRBD1 (6 bases). Germline CDR1 is SGHDN and CDR2 is FVKESK. The CDR3 contains 14 residues. The ends were cut back, 4 bases at V and 10 bases at J, with 17 bases in the middle. The CDR3 is CASSPLTGIVEQFF. The CDR3 bases are TGTGCCAGCAGCCCACTTACAGGGATAGTAGAGCAGTTCTTC.